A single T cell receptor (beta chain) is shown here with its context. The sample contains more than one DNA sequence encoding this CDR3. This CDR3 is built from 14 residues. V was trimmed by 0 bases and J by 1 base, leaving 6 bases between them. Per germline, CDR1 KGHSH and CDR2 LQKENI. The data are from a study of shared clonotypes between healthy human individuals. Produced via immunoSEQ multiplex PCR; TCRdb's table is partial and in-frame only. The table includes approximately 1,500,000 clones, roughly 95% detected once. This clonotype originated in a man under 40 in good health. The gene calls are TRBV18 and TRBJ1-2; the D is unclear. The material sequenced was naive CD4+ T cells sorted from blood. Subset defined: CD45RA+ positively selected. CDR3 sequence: CASSPPGSNYGYTF. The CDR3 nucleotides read TGTGCCAGCTCACCACCCGGGAGTAACTATGGCTACACCTTC.